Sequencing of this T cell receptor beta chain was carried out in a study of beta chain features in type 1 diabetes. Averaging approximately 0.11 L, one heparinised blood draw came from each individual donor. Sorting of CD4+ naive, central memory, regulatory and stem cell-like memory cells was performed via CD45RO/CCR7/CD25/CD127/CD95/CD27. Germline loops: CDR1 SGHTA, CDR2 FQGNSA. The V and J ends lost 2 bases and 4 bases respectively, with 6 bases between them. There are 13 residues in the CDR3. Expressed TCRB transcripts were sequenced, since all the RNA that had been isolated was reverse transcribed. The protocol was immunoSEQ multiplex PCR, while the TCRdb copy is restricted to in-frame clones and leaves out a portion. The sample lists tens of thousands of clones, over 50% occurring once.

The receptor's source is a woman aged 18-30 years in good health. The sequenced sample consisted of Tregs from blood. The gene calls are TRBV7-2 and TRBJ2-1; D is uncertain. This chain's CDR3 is CASSLWAYNEQFF. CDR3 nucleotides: TGTGCCAGCAGCTTATGGGCTTACAATGAGCAGTTCTTC.